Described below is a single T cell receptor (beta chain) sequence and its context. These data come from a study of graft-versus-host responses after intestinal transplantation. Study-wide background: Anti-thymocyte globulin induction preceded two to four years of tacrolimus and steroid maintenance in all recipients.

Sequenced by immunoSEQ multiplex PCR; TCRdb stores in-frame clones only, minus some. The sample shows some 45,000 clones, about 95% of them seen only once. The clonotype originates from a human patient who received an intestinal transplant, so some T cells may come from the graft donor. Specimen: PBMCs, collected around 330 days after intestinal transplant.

CDR3 protein: CASSLVSTDTQYF. The CDR3 nucleotides are TGTGCCAGCAGCTTGGTATCGACAGATACGCAGTATTTT. This chain joins TRBV7-6 and TRBJ2-3; no clear D. The CDR3 sequence is 13 residues long. Trimming removed 3 bases from V and 3 bases from J, with 7 bases in between. Looked up from germline, CDR1 is SGHVS and CDR2 is FNYEAQ.